The 5 T cell receptor beta chains in this list originate from one sample, sequenced in a study of blood T cell repertoires in COVID-19. Sequencing used immunoSEQ multiplex PCR; TCRdb keeps in-frame clones, though not all of them. The sample carries about 100,000 clones, more than 70% recorded once. The sequenced material came from peripheral blood. These TCRs come from a human donor in a cohort sampled during active COVID-19.

This clone was detected only a few times. The rearrangement joins TRBV30 to TRBJ1-6; the match to TRBD1 covers 7 bases. V gave up 7 bases and J gave up 9 bases; unmatched junction bases: 6. The CDR3 consists of 12 residues. In germline, CDR1 is GTSNPN, CDR2 SVGIG (reference sequence). CDR3 region: CALDRLGSPLHF. As DNA, the CDR3 is TGTGCCTTGGACAGGCTGGGTTCACCCCTCCACTTT.

This clone was detected once. V gene TRBV15 combines with J gene TRBJ1-5, with 8 bases matching TRBD1. Germline assignment: CDR1 LNHNV and CDR2 YYDKDF (reference sequence). V lost 0 bases and J lost 2; bases outside the gene matches: 3. The CDR3 spans 16 residues. CDR3 protein: CATSRDGTGGNQPQHF. CDR3 DNA sequence: TGTGCCACCAGCAGAGATGGGACAGGAGGCAATCAGCCCCAGCATTTT.

V is TRBV29-1 and J is TRBJ2-1; possible D gene TRBD1, 6 bases. The length of the CDR3 is 12 residues. Germline V lookup: CDR1 SQVTM, CDR2 ANQGSEA. Trimming shortened V by 6 bases and J by 9 bases, and 15 bases separated the two germline ends. CDR3 sequence (DNA): TGCAGCGTCGGACGACAACAGGGTGAGCAGTTCTTC. It codes for CSVGRQQGEQFF.

This clone has only one observation. This chain joins TRBV9 and TRBJ1-2; the match to TRBD1 covers 7 bases. The CDR3 extends over 14 amino acids. The germline CDR1 and CDR2 sequences are SGDLS and YYNGEE. V shed 4 bases and J 5 bases; nucleotides not matched to a gene: 8. The CDR3 here is CASSPMTGRYGYTF. In DNA form, the CDR3 reads TGTGCCAGCAGCCCGATGACAGGGAGATATGGCTACACCTTC.

This clone was seen once. This sequence joins TRBV19 and TRBJ1-2, with TRBD1 as a possible D gene (5 bases). The CDR3 consists of 16 residues. Germline loops: CDR1 LNHDA, CDR2 SQIVND (reference sequence). The ends were cut back, 4 bases at V and 8 bases at J, with 23 bases in the middle. DNA of the CDR3: TGTGCCAGTAGTACATACGACTTTTGGCAGGGAGGAGGCTACACCTTC. Translation: CASSTYDFWQGGGYTF.